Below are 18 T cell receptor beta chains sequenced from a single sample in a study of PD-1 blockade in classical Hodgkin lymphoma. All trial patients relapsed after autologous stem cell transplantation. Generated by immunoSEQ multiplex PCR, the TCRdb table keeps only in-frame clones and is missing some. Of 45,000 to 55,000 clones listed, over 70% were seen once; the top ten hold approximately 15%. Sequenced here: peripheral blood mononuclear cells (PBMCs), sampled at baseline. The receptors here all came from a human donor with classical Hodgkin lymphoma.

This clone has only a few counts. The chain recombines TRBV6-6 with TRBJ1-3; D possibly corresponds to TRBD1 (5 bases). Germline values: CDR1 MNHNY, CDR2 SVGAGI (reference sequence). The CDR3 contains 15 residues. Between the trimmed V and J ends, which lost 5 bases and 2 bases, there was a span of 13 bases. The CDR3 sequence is CASSTLGTAGNTIYF. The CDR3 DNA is TGTGCCAGCAGTACCCTAGGGACCGCTGGAAACACCATATATTTT.

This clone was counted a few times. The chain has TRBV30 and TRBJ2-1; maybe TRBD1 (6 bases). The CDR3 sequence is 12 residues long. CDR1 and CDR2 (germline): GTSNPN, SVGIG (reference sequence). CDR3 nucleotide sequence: TGTGCTGGAGGCAGGGGTTACAATGAGCAGTTCTTC. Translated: CAGGRGYNEQFF.

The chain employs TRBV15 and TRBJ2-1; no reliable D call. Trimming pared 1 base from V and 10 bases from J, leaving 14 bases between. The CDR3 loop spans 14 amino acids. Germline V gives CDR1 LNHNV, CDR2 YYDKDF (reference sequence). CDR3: CATSRGAPFQEQFF. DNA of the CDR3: TGTGCCACCAGCAGAGGGGCCCCCTTTCAGGAGCAGTTCTTC.

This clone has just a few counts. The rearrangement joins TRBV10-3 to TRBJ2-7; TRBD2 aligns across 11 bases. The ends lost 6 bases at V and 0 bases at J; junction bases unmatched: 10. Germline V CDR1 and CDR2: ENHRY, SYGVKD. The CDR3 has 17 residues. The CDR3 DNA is TGTGCCATCAGCGCCCCTATAGCGGGAGGGAGCTCCTACGAGCAGTACTTC. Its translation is CAISAPIAGGSSYEQYF.

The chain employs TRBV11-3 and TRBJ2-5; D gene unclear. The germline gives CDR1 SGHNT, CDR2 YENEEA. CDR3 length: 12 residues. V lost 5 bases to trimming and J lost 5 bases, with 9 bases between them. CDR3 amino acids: CASSRNAETQYF. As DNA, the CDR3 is TGTGCCAGCAGCCGGAACGCGGAGACCCAGTACTTC.

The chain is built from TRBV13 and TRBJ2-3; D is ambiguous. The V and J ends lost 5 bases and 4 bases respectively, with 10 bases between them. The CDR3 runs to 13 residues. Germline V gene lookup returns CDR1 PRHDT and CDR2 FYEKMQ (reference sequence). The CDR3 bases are TGTGCCAGCAGCCTCCGATCAGCAGATACGCAGTATTTT. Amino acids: CASSLRSADTQYF.

This CDR3 is CASTRDLLSYEQYF. The CDR3 DNA is TGTGCCAGCACCCGGGACTTACTCTCCTACGAGCAGTACTTC. The chain is built from TRBV6-6 and TRBJ2-7; D possibly corresponds to TRBD2 (6 bases). Germline-derived CDR1 and CDR2 are MNHNY and SVGAGI (reference sequence). Trimming left V 7 bases short and J 0 bases short, with 13 bases between. The CDR3 runs to 14 residues.

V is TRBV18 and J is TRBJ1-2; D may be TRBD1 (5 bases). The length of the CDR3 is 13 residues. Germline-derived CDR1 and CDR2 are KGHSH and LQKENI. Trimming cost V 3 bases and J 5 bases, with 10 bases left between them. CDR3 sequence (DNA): TGTGCCAGCTCACCTTCCAGGGAGTATGGCTACACCTTC. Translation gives CASSPSREYGYTF.

CDR3 nucleotide sequence: TGTGCCAGCAGCGGCCAAGGGACTTCGAATCAGCCCCAGCATTTT. Translating gives CASSGQGTSNQPQHF. This chain connects TRBV7-2 to TRBJ1-5, with D possibly TRBD1 on 5 matching bases. The germline CDR1 and CDR2 sequences are SGHTA and FQGNSA. The CDR3 has 15 amino acids. Trimming left V 5 bases short and J 4 bases short, with 15 bases between.

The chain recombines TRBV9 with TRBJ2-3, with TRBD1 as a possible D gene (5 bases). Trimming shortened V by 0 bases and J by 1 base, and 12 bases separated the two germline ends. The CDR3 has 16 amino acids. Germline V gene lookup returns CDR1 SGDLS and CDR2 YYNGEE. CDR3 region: CASSVGSGARTDTQYF. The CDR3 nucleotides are TGTGCCAGCAGCGTAGGTTCTGGGGCCCGCACAGATACGCAGTATTTT.

The CDR3 DNA reads TGTGCCATCAGTGAGACGGACAGGGGGCTATCCTACGAGCAGTACTTC. Translation: CAISETDRGLSYEQYF. The genes are TRBV10-3 and TRBJ2-7, with TRBD1 identical over 11 bases. The CDR3 has 16 residues. In germline, CDR1 is ENHRY, CDR2 SYGVKD. V was clipped by 2 bases and J by 1 base; unmatched bases: 4.

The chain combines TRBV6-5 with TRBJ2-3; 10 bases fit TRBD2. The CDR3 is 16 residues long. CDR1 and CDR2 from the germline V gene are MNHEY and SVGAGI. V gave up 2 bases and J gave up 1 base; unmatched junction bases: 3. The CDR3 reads CASSYTGLAGTDTQYF. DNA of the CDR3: TGTGCCAGCAGTTACACCGGACTAGCGGGCACAGATACGCAGTATTTT.

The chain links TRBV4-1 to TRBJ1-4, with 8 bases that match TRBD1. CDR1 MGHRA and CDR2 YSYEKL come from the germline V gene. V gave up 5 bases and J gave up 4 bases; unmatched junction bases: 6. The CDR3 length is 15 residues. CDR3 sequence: CASSAWTGYNEKLFF. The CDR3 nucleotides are TGCGCCAGCAGCGCCTGGACAGGGTATAATGAAAAACTGTTTTTT.

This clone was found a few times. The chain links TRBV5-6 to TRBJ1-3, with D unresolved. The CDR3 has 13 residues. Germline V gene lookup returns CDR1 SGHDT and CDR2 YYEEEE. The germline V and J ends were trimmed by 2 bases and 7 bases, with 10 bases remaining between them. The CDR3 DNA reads TGTGCCAGCAGCTTCGACGTTCGGAACACCATATATTTT. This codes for CASSFDVRNTIYF.

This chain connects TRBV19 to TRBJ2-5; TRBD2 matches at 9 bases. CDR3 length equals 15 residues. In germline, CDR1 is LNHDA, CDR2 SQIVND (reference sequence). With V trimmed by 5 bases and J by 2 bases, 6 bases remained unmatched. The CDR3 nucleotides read TGTGCCAGTAGTTCTTGGACTAGCGAACAAGAGACCCAGTACTTC. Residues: CASSSWTSEQETQYF.

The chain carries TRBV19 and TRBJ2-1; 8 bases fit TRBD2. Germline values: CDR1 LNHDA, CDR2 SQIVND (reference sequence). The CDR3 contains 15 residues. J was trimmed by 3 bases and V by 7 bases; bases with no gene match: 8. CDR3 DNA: TGTGCCAGTACCGCCGCCGGGACTAGCTACAATGAGCAGTTCTTC. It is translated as CASTAAGTSYNEQFF. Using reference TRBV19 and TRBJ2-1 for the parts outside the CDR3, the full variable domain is DGGITQSPKYLFRKEGQNVTLSCEQNLNHDAMYWYRQDPGQGLRLIYYSQIVNDFQKGDIAEGYSVSREKKESFPLTVTSAQKNPTAFYLCASTAAGTSYNEQFFGPGTRLTVL.

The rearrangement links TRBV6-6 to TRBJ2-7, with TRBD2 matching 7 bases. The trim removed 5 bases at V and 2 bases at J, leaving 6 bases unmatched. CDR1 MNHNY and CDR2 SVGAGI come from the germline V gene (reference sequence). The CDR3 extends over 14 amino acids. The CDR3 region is CASSRAGEAYEQYF. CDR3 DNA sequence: TGTGCCAGCAGTAGGGCGGGAGAAGCCTACGAGCAGTACTTC.

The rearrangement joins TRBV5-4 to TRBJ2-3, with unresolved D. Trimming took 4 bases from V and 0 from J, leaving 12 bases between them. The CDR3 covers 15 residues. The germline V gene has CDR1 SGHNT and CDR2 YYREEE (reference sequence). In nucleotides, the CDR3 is TGTGCCAGCAGCCTTAAAGTTGAGAGCACAGATACGCAGTATTTT. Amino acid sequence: CASSLKVESTDTQYF.